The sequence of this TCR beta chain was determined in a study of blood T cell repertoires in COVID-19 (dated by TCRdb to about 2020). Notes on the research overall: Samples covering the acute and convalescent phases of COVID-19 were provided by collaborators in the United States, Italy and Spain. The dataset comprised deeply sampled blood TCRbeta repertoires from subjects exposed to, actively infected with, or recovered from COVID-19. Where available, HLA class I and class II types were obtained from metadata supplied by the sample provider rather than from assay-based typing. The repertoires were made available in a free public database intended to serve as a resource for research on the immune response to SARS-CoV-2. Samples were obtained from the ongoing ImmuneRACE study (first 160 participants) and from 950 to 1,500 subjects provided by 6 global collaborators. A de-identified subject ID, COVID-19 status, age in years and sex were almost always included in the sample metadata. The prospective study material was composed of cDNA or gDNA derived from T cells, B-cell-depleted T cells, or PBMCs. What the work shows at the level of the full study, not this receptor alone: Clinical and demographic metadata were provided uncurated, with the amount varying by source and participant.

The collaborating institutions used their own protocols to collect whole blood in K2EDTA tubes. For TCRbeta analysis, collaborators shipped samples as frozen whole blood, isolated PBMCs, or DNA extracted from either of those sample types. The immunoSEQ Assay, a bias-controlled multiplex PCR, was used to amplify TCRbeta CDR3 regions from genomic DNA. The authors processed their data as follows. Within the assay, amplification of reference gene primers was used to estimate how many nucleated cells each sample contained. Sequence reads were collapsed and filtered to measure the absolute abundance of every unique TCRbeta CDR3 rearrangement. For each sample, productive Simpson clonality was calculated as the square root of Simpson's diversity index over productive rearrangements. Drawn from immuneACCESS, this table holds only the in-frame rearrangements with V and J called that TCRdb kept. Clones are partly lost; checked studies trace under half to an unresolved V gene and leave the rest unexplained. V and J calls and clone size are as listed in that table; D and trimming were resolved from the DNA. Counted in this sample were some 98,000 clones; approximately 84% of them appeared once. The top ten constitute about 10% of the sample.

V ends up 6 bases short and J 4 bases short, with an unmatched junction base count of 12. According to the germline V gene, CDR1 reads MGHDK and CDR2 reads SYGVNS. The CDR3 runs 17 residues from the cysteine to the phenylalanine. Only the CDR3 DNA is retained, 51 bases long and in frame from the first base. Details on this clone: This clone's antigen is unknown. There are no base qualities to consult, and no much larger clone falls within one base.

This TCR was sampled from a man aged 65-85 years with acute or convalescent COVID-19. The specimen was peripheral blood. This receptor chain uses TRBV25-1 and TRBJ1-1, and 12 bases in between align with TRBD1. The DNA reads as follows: TGTGCCAGCAGAAAGCCGGGACAGGGGGCCCTAGCCACTGAAGCTTTCTTT. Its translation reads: CASRKPGQGALATEAFF.